The 10 T cell receptor beta chains below come from one sample, sequenced in a study of blood T cell repertoires in COVID-19. The data were produced by immunoSEQ multiplex PCR, yet TCRdb's version contains in-frame clones alone and is incomplete. The sample gives fewer than 500,000 clones, roughly nine tenths of which show up once; more than 0.95% is in the top ten. The sample taken for sequencing was PBMCs or T cells enriched from blood (not recorded which). These receptors were taken from a young man who had recovered from COVID-19.

The chain recombines TRBV5-1 with TRBJ2-7, with 9 bases lining up with TRBD1. In germline, CDR1 is SGHRS, CDR2 YFSETQ. The V and J ends lost 0 bases and 6 bases, in that order; junction bases with no gene match: 4. The CDR3 extends over 14 amino acids. The CDR3 is CASSLVGTGSEQYF. The DNA for the CDR3 is TGCGCCAGCAGCTTGGTGGGGACAGGGAGCGAGCAGTACTTC.

V usage is TRBV15 and J usage is TRBJ2-1; D remains ambiguous. V was cut by 5 bases and J by 0 bases, with 11 bases left in between. The germline gives CDR1 LNHNV, CDR2 YYDKDF (reference sequence). The length of the CDR3 is 15 residues. This CDR3 is CATSVRLSSYNEQFF. CDR3 nucleotide sequence: TGTGCCACCAGCGTCAGACTGAGCTCCTACAATGAGCAGTTCTTC.

The rearrangement links TRBV5-1 to TRBJ2-4, with D perhaps TRBD2 (6 bases). Germline CDR1 SGHRS, CDR2 YFSETQ. The CDR3 has 15 amino acids. V shed 4 bases and J shed 0 bases, with 11 bases lying between them. This chain's CDR3 is CASSIGGVAKNIQYF. The DNA of the CDR3 is TGCGCCAGCAGCATAGGCGGGGTAGCCAAAAACATTCAGTACTTC.

This sequence joins TRBV27 and TRBJ2-1; D unresolved. The CDR3 totals 15 residues. Trimming pared 5 bases from V and 2 bases from J, leaving 13 bases between. Germline V gives CDR1 MNHEY, CDR2 SMNVEV (reference sequence). This CDR3 reads CASSLSGTAYNEQFF. The CDR3 nucleotides read TGTGCCAGCAGTCTCTCTGGCACAGCCTACAATGAGCAGTTCTTC.

The V call is TRBV28, the J call TRBJ1-5, with D possibly being TRBD1 (5 bases). Trimming left V 5 bases short and J 1 base short, with 15 bases between. This CDR3 has 16 residues. Germline assignment: CDR1 MDHEN and CDR2 SYDVKM. CDR3 sequence reads: CASSAAGVSSNQPQHF. Here the CDR3 DNA reads TGTGCCAGCAGTGCCGCGGGGGTGTCGAGCAATCAGCCCCAGCATTTT.

The V and J genes are TRBV6-4 and TRBJ2-3; maybe TRBD2 (6 bases). The ends were cut back, 6 bases at V and 0 bases at J, with 16 bases in the middle. This CDR3 comprises 16 residues. Germline CDR1 MRHNA, CDR2 SNTAGT. The CDR3 bases are TGTGCCAGCAGCGAGGTTGAGCGGGCGAGCACAGATACGCAGTATTTT. Amino acid sequence: CASSEVERASTDTQYF.

The chain couples TRBV7-9 to TRBJ2-1; 14 bases agree with TRBD2. V lost 5 bases to trimming and J lost 5 bases; unmatched junction nucleotides: 11. Per germline, CDR1 SEHNR and CDR2 FQNEAQ (reference sequence). The CDR3 is made up of 18 amino acids. CDR3 bases: TGTGCCAGCAGCCTTTCTACCCCGACTAGCGGGGGGGACAATGAGCAGTTCTTC. Translated, it gives CASSLSTPTSGGDNEQFF.

V usage is TRBV28 and J usage is TRBJ2-7, with 11 bases matching TRBD2. CDR3 length: 13 residues. Looked up from germline, CDR1 is MDHEN and CDR2 is SYDVKM. V shed 6 bases and J 7 bases; nucleotides not matched to a gene: 5. CDR3 amino acids: CASSGLAGSEQYF. Written as DNA, the CDR3 is TGTGCCAGCAGCGGACTAGCGGGCTCTGAGCAGTACTTC.

This clone was recorded once. The V and J genes are TRBV2 and TRBJ2-2; 16 bases align to TRBD2. Germline CDR1 is SNHLY and CDR2 is FYNNEI. Unmatched junction bases numbered 0, after V lost 6 bases and J lost 5 bases. The CDR3 contains 15 residues. The CDR3 sequence: CASRGLAGGTGELFF. DNA of the CDR3: TGTGCCAGCAGGGGACTAGCGGGAGGGACCGGGGAGCTGTTTTTT.

V and J are TRBV27 and TRBJ2-1, with D possibly matching TRBD2 (6 bases). Germline CDR1 is MNHEY and CDR2 is SMNVEV (reference sequence). V was trimmed by 6 bases and J by 8 bases, leaving 20 bases between them. This CDR3 spans 15 amino acids. This chain's CDR3 is CASRRSTSWRDEQFF. The CDR3 nucleotides read TGTGCCAGCAGACGTTCTACTAGCTGGAGAGATGAGCAGTTCTTC.